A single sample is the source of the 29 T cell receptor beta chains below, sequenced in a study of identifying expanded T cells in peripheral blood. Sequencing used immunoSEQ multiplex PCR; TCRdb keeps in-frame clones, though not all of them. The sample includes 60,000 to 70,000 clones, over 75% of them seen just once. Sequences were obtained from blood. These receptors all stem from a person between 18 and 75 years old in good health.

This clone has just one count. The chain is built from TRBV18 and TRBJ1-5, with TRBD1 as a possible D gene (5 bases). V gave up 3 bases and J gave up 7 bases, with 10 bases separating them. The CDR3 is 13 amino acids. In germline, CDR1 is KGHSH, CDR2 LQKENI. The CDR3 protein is CASSPGLDQPQHF. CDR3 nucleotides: TGTGCCAGCTCACCGGGGCTGGACCAGCCCCAGCATTTT.

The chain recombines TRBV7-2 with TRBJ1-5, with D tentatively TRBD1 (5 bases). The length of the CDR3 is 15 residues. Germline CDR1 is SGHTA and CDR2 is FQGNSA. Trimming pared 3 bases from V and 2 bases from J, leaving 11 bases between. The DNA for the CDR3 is TGTGCCAGCAGCTTTGATGGGGGAGGCAATCAGCCCCAGCATTTT. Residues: CASSFDGGGNQPQHF.

The CDR3 spells CSVETREPYNEQFF. The CDR3 nucleotides read TGCAGCGTTGAAACTAGGGAGCCCTACAATGAGCAGTTCTTC. This chain connects TRBV29-1 to TRBJ2-1, with a tentative D call TRBD2 (5 bases). The CDR3 length is 14 residues. From germline, CDR1 is SQVTM and CDR2 ANQGSEA. V lost 2 bases, J lost 2 bases, and 10 bases lay in between.

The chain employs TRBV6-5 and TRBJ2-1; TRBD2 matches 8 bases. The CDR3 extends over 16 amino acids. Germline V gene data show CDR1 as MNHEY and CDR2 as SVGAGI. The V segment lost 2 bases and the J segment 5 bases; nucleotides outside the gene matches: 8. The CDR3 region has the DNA TGTGCCAGCAGTTACCTCAGCGGGAGTACCCACAATGAGCAGTTCTTC. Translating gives CASSYLSGSTHNEQFF.

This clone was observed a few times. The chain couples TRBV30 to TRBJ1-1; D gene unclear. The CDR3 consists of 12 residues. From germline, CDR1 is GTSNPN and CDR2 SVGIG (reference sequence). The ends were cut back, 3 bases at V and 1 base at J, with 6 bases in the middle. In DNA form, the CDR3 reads TGTGCCTGGAGGACATCGAACACTGAAGCTTTCTTT. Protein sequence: CAWRTSNTEAFF.

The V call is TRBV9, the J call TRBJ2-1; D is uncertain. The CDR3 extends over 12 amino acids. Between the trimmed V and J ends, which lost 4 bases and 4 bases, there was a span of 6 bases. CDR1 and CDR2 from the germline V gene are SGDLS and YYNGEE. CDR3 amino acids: CASSPYYNEQFF. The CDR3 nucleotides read TGTGCCAGCAGCCCCTATTACAATGAGCAGTTCTTC.

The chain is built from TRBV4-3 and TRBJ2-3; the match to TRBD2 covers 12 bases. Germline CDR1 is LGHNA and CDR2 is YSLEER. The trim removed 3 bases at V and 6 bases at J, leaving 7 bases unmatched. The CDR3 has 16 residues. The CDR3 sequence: CASSHRGTSGRDTQYF. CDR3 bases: TGCGCCAGCAGCCATCGGGGCACTAGCGGGAGGGATACGCAGTATTTT.

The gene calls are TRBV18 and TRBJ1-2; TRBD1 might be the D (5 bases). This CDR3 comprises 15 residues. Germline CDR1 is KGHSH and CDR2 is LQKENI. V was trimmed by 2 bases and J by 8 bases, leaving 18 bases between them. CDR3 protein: CASSPMEGLGRGYTF. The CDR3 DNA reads TGTGCCAGCTCACCAATGGAGGGGCTTGGTCGGGGCTACACCTTC.

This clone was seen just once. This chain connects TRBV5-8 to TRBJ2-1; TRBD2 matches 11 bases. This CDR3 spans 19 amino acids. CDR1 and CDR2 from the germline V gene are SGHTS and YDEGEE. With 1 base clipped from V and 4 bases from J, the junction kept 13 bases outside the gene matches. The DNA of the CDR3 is TGTGCCAGCAGCTTGTTTGGGCTAGCGGGGGGTTCGCCGTACAATGAGCAGTTCTTC. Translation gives CASSLFGLAGGSPYNEQFF.

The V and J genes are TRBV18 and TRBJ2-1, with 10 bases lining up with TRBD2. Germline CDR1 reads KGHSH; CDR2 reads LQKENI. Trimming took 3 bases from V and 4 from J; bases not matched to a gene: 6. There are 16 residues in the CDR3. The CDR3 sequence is CASSPASGRGYNEQFF. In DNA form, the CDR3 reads TGTGCCAGCTCACCCGCGAGCGGGAGGGGGTACAATGAGCAGTTCTTC.

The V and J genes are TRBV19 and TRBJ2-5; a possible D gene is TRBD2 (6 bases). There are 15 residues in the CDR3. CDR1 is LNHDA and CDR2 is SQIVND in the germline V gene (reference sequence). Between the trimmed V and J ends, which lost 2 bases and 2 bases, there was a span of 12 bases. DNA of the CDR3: TGTGCCAGTAGTATATCGGGGACTTTGCAAGAGACCCAGTACTTC. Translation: CASSISGTLQETQYF.

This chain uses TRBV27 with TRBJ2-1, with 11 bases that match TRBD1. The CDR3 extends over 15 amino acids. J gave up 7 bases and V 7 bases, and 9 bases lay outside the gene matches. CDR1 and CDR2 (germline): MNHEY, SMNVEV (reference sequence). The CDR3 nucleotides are TGTGCCAGCAACTCAAAGGGGACAGGGGGTAATGAGCAGTTCTTC. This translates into CASNSKGTGGNEQFF.

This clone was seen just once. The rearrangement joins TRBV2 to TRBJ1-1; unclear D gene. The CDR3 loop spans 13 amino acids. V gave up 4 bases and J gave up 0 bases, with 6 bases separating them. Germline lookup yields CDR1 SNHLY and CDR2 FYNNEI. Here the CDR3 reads CASSGELNTEAFF. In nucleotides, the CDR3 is TGTGCCAGCAGTGGAGAACTGAACACTGAAGCTTTCTTT.

The CDR3 sequence: CASMRWQGNEAFF. CDR3 nucleotide sequence: TGTGCCAGCATGAGATGGCAGGGGAATGAAGCTTTCTTT. The chain combines TRBV5-4 with TRBJ1-1; perhaps TRBD1 as D (6 bases). The V gene lost 6 bases and the J gene lost 7 bases, with 16 bases spanning the gap. Germline V gene lookup returns CDR1 SGHNT and CDR2 YYREEE (reference sequence). The CDR3 runs to 13 residues.

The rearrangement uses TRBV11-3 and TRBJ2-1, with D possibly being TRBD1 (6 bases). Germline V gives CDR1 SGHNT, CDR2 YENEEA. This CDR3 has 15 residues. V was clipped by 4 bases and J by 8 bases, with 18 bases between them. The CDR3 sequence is CASSSGRTGLDEQFF. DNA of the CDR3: TGTGCCAGCAGCTCGGGCCGTACAGGGTTGGATGAGCAGTTCTTC. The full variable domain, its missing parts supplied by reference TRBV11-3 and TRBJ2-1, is EAGVVQSPRYKIIEKKQPVAFWCNPISGHNTLYWYLQNLGQGPELLIRYENEEAVDDSQLPKDRFSAERLKGVDSTLKIQPAELGDSAVYLCASSSGRTGLDEQFFGPGTRLTVL.

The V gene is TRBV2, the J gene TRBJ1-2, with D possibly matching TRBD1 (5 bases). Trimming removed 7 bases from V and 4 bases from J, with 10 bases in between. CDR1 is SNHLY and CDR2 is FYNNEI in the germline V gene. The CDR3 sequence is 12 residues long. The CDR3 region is CASKEGSYGYTF. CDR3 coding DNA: TGTGCCAGCAAGGAGGGGAGCTATGGCTACACCTTC.

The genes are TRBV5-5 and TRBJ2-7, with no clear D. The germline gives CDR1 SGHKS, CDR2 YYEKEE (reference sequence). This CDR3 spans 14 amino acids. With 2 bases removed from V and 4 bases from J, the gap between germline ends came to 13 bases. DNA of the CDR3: TGTGCCAGCAGCTTAGGCCAATCCCTTTACGAGCAGTACGTC. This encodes CASSLGQSLYEQYV.

The CDR3 loop reads CASTPIKESTEAFF. The CDR3 coding sequence is TGTGCCAGCACTCCAATCAAGGAGAGCACTGAAGCTTTCTTT. The J gene is TRBJ1-1, the V gene TRBV7-8; no clear D gene. The germline gives CDR1 SGHVS, CDR2 FQNEAQ. V was cut by 7 bases and J by 4 bases, with 16 bases left in between. The CDR3 runs 14 residues.

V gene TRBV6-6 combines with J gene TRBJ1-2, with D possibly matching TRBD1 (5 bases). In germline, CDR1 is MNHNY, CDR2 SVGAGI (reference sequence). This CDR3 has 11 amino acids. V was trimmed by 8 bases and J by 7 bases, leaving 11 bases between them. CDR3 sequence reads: CASRREGGYTF. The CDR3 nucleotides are TGTGCCAGCCGCAGGGAGGGTGGCTACACCTTC.

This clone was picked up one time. CDR3 bases: TGCGCCAGCAGAGGACTCGCATCGAATGAGCAGTTCTTC. This sequence encodes CASRGLASNEQFF. The V gene is TRBV5-1, the J gene TRBJ2-1, with D maybe TRBD2 (5 bases). With 5 bases removed from V and 7 bases from J, the gap between germline ends came to 13 bases. The CDR3 extends over 13 amino acids. The germline V gene has CDR1 SGHRS and CDR2 YFSETQ.

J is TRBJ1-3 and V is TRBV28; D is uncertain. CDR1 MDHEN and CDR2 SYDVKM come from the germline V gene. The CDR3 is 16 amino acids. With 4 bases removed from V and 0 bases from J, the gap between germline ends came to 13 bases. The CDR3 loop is CASSSVRPISGNTIYF. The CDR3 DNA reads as TGTGCCAGCAGTTCCGTCAGGCCTATCTCTGGAAACACCATATATTTT.

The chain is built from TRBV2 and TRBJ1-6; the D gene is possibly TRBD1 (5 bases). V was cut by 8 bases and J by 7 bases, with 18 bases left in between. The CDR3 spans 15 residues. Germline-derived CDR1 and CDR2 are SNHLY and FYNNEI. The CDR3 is CASCFGTAANSPLHF. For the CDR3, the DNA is TGTGCCAGCTGCTTCGGGACCGCAGCAAATTCACCCCTCCACTTT.

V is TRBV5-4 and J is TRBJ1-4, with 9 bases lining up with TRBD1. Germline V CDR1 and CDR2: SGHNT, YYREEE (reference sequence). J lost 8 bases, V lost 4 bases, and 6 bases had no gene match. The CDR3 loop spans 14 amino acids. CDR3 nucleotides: TGTGCCAGCAGCAAGGGACAGGGTACCGAAAAACTGTTTTTT. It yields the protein CASSKGQGTEKLFF.

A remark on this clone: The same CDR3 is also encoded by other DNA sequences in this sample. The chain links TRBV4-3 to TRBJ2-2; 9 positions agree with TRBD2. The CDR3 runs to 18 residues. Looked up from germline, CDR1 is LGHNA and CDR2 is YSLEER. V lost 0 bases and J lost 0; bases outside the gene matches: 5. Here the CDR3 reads CASSQDPAGGPNTGELFF. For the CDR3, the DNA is TGCGCCAGCAGCCAAGATCCAGCGGGAGGTCCGAACACCGGGGAGCTGTTTTTT.

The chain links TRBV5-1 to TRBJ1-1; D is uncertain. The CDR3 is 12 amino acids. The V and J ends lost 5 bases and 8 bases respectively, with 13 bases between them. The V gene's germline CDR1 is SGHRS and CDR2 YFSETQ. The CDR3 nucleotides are TGCGCCAGCAGTTATGATACACGAGAAGCTTTCTTT. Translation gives CASSYDTREAFF.

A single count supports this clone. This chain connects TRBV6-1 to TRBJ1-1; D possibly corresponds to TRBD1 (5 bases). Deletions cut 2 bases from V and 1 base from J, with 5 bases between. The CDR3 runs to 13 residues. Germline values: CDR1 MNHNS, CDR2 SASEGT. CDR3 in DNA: TGTGCCAGCAGTGAAAGGGGGAACACTGAAGCTTTCTTT. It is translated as CASSERGNTEAFF.

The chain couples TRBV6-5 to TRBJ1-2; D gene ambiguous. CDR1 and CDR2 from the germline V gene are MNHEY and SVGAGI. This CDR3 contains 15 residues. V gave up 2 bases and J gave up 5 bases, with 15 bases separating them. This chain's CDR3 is CASSYDGKSGYGYTF. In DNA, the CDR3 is TGTGCCAGCAGTTACGATGGGAAAAGTGGGTATGGCTACACCTTC.

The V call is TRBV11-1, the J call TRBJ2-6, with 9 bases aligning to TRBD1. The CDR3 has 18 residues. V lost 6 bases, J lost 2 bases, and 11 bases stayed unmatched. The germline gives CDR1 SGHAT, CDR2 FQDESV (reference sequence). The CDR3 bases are TGTGCCAGCAGTAAAACCGGGACAGGGACCCCTGGGGCCAACGTCCTGACTTTC. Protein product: CASSKTGTGTPGANVLTF.

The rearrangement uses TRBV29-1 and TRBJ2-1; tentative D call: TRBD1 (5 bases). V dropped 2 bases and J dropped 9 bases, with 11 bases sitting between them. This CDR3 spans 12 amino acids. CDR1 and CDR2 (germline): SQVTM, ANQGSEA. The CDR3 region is CSVEQGVGEQFF. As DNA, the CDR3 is TGCAGCGTTGAACAGGGCGTCGGTGAGCAGTTCTTC.